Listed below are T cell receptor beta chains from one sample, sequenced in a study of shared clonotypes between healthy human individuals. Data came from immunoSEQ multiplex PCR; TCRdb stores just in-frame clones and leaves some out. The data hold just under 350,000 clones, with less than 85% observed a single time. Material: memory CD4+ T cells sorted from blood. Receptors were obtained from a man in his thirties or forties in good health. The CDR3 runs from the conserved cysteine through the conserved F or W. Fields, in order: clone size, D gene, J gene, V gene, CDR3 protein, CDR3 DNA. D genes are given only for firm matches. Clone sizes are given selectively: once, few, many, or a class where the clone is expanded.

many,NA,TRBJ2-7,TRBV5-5,CASSLYFQTYEQYF,TGTGCCAGCAGCTTATATTTCCAGACCTACGAGCAGTACTTC
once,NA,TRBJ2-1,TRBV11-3,CASSSGLYNEQFF,TGTGCCAGCAGCTCGGGACTTTACAATGAGCAGTTCTTC
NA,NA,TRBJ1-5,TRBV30,CAWSTGGNQPQHF,TGTGCCTGGAGCACGGGGGGCAATCAGCCCCAGCATTTT
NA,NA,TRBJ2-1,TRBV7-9,CASSSYPRGETHNEQFF,TGTGCCAGCAGCTCATACCCCAGGGGGGAGACACACAATGAGCAGTTCTTC
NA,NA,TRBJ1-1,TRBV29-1,CSVEDLRGRAGRNTEAFF,TGCAGCGTTGAAGATCTTCGAGGGCGCGCTGGTCGGAACACTGAAGCTTTCTTT
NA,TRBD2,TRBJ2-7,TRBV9,CASSSDPSGYEQYF,TGTGCCAGCAGCTCCGATCCTAGCGGCTACGAGCAGTACTTC
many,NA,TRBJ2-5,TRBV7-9,CASSLEGLPTLHF,TGTGCCAGCAGCTTAGAGGGACTTCCAACCTTACACTTC
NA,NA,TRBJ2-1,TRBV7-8,CASSLDRIAEQFF,TGTGCCAGCAGCTTAGATAGAATTGCCGAGCAGTTCTTC
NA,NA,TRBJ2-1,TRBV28,CASSLYGSGAYNEQFF,TGTGCCAGCAGTTTATATGGTAGCGGTGCCTACAATGAGCAGTTCTTC
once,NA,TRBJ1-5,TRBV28,CAIGIGVWLGQPQHF,TGTGCCATCGGGATCGGGGTGTGGCTAGGTCAGCCCCAGCATTTT
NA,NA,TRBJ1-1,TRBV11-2,CASDWDTEAFF,TGTGCCAGCGATTGGGACACTGAAGCTTTCTTT
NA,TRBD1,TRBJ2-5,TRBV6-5,CATTGTGRETQYF,TGTGCCACAACCGGGACAGGGAGGGAGACCCAGTACTTC
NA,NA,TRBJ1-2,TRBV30,CAWRGSNYGYTF,TGTGCCTGGAGGGGGTCCAACTATGGCTACACCTTC
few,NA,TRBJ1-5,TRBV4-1,CASSQDWATFNQPQHF,TGCGCCAGCAGCCAAGATTGGGCTACCTTCAATCAGCCCCAGCATTTT
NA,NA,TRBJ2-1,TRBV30,CASERAVKGEQFF,TGTGCCTCAGAGCGGGCGGTCAAGGGTGAGCAGTTCTTC
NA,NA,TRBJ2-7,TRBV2,CASSGAAYEQYF,TGTGCCAGCAGTGGCGCAGCCTACGAGCAGTACTTC
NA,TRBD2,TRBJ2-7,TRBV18,CASSPGPSGSRSEQYF,TGTGCCAGCTCACCTGGTCCTAGCGGGAGTCGGTCCGAGCAGTACTTC
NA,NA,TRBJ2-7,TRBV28,CASGGTRRGEQYF,TGTGCCAGCGGCGGGACCCGACGGGGCGAGCAGTACTTC
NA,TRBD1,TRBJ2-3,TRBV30,CAFRAYPGTGAPDTQYF,TGTGCCTTTCGCGCTTATCCCGGGACAGGGGCACCAGATACGCAGTATTTT
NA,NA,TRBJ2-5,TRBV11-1,CASSLGPAYQETQYF,TGTGCCAGCAGCTTAGGGCCAGCTTACCAAGAGACCCAGTACTTC
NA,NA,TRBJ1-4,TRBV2,CASSEGPSEKLFF,TGTGCCAGCAGTGAGGGGCCTTCGGAAAAACTGTTTTTT
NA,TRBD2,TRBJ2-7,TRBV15,CATSSASGEAEQYF,TGTGCCACCAGCAGCGCTAGCGGGGAGGCCGAGCAGTACTTC
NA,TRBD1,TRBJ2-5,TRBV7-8,CASSFLGTGAQETQYF,TGTGCCAGCAGCTTCTTAGGGACAGGGGCTCAAGAGACCCAGTACTTC
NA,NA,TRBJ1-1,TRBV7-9,CASNLLSPGKLNTEAFF,TGTGCCAGCAACCTACTTAGCCCGGGAAAGCTGAACACTGAAGCTTTCTTT